This TCR beta chain was observed in a study of radiation and T cells in renal cell carcinoma. Looking at the study overall: Nephrectomy followed 15 Gy stereotactic body radiation by 4 weeks. The study, taken as a whole, reports: No pretreatment tumor biopsies were available for baseline clonotypes.

Germline CDR1 is SQVTM and CDR2 is ANQGSEA. J gave up 9 bases and V 3 bases, and 7 bases lay outside the gene matches. CDR3 length: 12 residues. In regard to this clone: Its antigen is currently unknown.

Time point: baseline pretreatment blood. The treatment was: 15 Gy SBRT to primary tumor, nephrectomy 4 weeks later. Clones were sequenced by immunoSEQ multiplex PCR, and TCRdb holds only the in-frame ones, with some missing. The top ten hold roughly 4.1% of the sample, which has about 150,000 clones, about 88% seen once. The specimen was blood, collected from a patient whose treatment included radiotherapy and nephrectomy. The chain couples TRBV29-1 to TRBJ1-2; 7 positions match TRBD1. This TCR was recovered from a woman aged 70-85 years with renal cell carcinoma. CDR3 residues: CSVEAGGMSYTF. The CDR3 DNA is TGCAGCGTTGAGGCAGGGGGGATGAGCTACACCTTC.